The clone carrying this T cell receptor (beta chain) came up a few times. Its specificity is not known. The data belong to a study of naive and memory T cell subsets. Study observations and caveats: A few larger clonotypes appeared in naive repertoires, especially CD8, possibly memory cells re-expressing CD45RA. Over 95% of naive TCR sequences appeared only once after error correction, unlike memory subsets.

CDR3 length: 14 amino acids. Germline CDR1 reads MNHEY; CDR2 reads SVGAGI. The ends lost 6 bases at V and 5 bases at J; junction bases unmatched: 7. The beta constant-region primer was an equimolar mix of two oligonucleotides covering TRBC1 and TRBC2. Ligated cDNA was amplified by four rounds of PCR with nested alpha and beta constant-region primers and SP2. TCRdb redid the calling of the UMI-ligation and nested PCR reads with MiXCR, one entry per CDR3 protein. The data show under 150,000 distinct CDR3 sequences, approximately 18% seen once. V usage is TRBV6-5 and J usage is TRBJ2-5, with 9 bases lining up with TRBD1. Material for sequencing was naive CD8+ T cells from blood. This receptor was taken from a human donor in good health. DNA for the CDR3: TGTGCCAGCAGCACAGGGACAGGGTACGAGACCCAGTACTTC. Its translation: CASSTGTGYETQYF.